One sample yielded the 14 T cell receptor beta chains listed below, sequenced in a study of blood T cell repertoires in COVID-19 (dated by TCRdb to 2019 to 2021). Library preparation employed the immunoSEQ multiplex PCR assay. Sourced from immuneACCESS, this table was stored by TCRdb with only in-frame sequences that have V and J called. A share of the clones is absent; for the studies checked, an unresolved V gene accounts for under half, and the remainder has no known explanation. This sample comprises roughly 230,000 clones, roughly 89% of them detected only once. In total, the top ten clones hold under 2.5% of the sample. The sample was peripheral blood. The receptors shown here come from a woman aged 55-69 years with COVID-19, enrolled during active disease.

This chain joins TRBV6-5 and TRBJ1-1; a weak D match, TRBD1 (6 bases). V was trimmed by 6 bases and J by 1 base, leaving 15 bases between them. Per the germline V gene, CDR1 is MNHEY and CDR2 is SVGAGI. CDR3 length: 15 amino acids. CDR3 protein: CASRRNRAANTEAFF. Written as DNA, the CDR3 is TGTGCCAGCAGGAGAAACAGGGCAGCGAACACTGAAGCTTTCTTT.

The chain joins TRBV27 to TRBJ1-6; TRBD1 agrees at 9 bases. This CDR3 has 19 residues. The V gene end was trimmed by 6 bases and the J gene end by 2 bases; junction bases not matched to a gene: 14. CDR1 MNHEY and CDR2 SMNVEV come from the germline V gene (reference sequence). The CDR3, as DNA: TGTGCCAGCAGGAGGACAGGGGATACGAAAGGGGCCTATAATTCACCCCTCCACTTT. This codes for CASRRTGDTKGAYNSPLHF.

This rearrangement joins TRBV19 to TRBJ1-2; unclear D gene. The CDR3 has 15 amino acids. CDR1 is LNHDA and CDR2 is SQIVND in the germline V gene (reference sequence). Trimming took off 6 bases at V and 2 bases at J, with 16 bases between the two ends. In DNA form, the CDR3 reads TGTGCCAGTAGCGCCACGGGTCGATGGAACTATGGCTACACCTTC. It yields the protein CASSATGRWNYGYTF.

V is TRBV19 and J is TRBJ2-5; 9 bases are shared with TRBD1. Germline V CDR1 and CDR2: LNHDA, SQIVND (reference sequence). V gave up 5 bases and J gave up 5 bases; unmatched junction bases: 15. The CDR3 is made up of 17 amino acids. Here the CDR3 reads CASSQARRTGERETQYF. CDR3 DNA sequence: TGTGCCAGTAGTCAAGCACGACGGACAGGGGAAAGGGAGACCCAGTACTTC.

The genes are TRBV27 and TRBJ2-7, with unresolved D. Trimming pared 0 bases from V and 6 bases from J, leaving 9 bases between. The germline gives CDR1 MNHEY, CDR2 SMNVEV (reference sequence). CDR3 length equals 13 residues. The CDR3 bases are TGTGCCAGCAGTTTATCGCTCGCGTTCGAGCAGTACTTC. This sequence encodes CASSLSLAFEQYF.

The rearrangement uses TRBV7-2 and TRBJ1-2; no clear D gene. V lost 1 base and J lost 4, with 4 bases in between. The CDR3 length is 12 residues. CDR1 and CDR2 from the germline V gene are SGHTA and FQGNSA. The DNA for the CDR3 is TGTGCCAGCAGCTTAGTCGGCTATGGCTACACCTTC. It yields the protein CASSLVGYGYTF. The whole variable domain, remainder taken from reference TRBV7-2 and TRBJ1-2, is GAGVSQSPSNKVTEKGKDVELRCDPISGHTALYWYRQSLGQGLEFLIYFQGNSAPDKSGLPSDRFSAERTGGSVSTLTIQRTQQEDSAVYLCASSLVGYGYTFGSGTRLTVV.

CDR3 in amino acids: CASRHGGAGRGGYTF. The CDR3 nucleotides read TGTGCCAGCAGACATGGGGGGGCCGGCCGGGGAGGCTACACCTTC. The chain employs TRBV5-4 and TRBJ1-2, with D possibly being TRBD1 (6 bases). Germline V gene sequence: CDR1 SGHNT, CDR2 YYREEE (reference sequence). The CDR3 totals 15 residues. The ends were cut back, 5 bases at V and 8 bases at J, with 22 bases in the middle.

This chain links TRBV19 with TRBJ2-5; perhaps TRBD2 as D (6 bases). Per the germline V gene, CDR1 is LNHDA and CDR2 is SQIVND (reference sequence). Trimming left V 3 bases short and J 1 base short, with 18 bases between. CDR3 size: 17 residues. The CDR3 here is CASSMGPKMGGQETQYF. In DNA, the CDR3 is TGTGCCAGTAGTATGGGGCCCAAAATGGGGGGCCAAGAGACCCAGTACTTC.

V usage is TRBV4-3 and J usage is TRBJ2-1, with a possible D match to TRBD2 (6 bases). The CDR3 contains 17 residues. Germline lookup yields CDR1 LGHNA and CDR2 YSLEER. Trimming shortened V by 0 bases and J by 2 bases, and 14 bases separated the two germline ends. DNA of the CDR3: TGCGCCAGCAGCCAAGACCTTCGGGGGACCACCTACAATGAGCAGTTCTTC. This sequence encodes CASSQDLRGTTYNEQFF.

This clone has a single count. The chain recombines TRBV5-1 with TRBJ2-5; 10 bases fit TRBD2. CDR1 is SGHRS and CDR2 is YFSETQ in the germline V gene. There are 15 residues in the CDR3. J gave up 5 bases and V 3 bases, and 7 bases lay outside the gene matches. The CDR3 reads CASSSSGGAWETQYF. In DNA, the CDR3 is TGCGCCAGCAGCTCAAGCGGGGGGGCGTGGGAGACCCAGTACTTC.

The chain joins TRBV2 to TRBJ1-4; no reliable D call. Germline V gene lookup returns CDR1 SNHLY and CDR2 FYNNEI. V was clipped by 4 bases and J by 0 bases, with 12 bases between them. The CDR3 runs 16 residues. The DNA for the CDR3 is TGTGCCAGCAGTGGGCTTCAGATTGCAACTAATGAAAAACTGTTTTTT. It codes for CASSGLQIATNEKLFF.

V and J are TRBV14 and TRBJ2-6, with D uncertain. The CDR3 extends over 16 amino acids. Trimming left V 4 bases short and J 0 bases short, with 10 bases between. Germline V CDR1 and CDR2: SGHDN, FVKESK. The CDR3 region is CASSRLAYSGANVLTF. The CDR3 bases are TGTGCCAGCAGCCGCCTTGCGTACTCTGGGGCCAACGTCCTGACTTTC.

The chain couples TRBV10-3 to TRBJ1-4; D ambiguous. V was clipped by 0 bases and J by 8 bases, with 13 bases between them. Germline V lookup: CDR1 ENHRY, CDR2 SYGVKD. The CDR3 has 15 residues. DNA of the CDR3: TGTGCCATCAGTGAGTCTGGGGAAGGAGGAGAAAAACTGTTTTTT. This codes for CAISESGEGGEKLFF.

The CDR3: CASSPGGSGNTIYF. The CDR3 DNA reads TGCGCCAGCAGTCCAGGGGGGTCTGGAAACACCATATATTTT. The chain recombines TRBV5-1 with TRBJ1-3; 7 bases are a match to TRBD1. Per the germline V gene, CDR1 is SGHRS and CDR2 is YFSETQ. The CDR3 spans 14 residues. With 5 bases clipped from V and 1 base from J, the junction kept 3 bases outside the gene matches.